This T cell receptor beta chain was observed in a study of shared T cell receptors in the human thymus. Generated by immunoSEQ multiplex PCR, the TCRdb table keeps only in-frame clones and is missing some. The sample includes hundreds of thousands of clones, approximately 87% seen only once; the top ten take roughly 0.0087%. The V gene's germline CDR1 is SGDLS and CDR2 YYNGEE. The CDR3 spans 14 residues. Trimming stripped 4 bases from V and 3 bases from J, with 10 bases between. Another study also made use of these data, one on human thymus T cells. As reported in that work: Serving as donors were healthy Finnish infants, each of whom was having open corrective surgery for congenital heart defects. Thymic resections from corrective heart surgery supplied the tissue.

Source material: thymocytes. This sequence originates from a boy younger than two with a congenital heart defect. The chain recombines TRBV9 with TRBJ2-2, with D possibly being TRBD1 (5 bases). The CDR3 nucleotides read TGTGCCAGCAGCCCAGGGTCCCACACCGGGGAGCTGTTTTTT. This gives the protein CASSPGSHTGELFF.